The clone carrying this T cell receptor beta chain has only a few counts. Its antigen remains unidentified. Germline V lookup: CDR1 SGHDT, CDR2 YYEEEE. J lost 8 bases, V lost 4 bases, and 7 bases had no gene match. The CDR3 extends over 14 amino acids. This record comes from a study of T cell responses to AZD1222 COVID-19 vaccine. Clones were sequenced by immunoSEQ multiplex PCR, and TCRdb holds only the in-frame ones, with some missing. This repertoire shows about 150,000 clones, roughly nine tenths found once; its top ten account for approximately 1.4%. Study-level results: Repertoires were collected only later (after the peak T cell response had occurred). Females made up more of the donors, who were largely white British, and clonal diversity may have come out too low.

The specimen comprised peripheral blood, sampled 28 days after the second AZD1222 dose. V gene TRBV5-6 combines with J gene TRBJ1-4; 8 bases line up with TRBD1. The sequence derives from an adult who received the AZD1222 COVID-19 vaccine. The CDR3, as DNA: TGTGCCAGCAGCGGGACAGGTGTTGGCGAAAAACTGTTTTTT. Translation gives CASSGTGVGEKLFF.